The clone carrying this T cell receptor beta chain was seen more than once but under ten times. Its specificity is not known. Primers: 60 Vbeta forward and 13 Jbeta reverse. The data were produced by immunoSEQ multiplex PCR, yet TCRdb's version contains in-frame clones alone and is incomplete. The table lists 100,000 or so clones, approximately 80% of them singletons. The data are from a study of cytomegalovirus exposure and HLA in healthy donors. Study-wide results and limits: Reported findings show TCR beta sequences accurately forecast HLA-A and HLA-B alleles in most subjects.

The CDR3 runs to 16 residues. V lost 0 bases and J lost 7; bases outside the gene matches: 4. Germline V gene lookup returns CDR1 MNHEY and CDR2 SVGAGI. Sequenced material: PBMCs. The rearrangement links TRBV6-5 to TRBJ2-2; 11 nucleotides align to TRBD1. The source is a man aged 25-45 years in good health and CMV-seronegative. CDR3 DNA sequence: TGTGCCAGCAGTTACTCTGGGACAGGGGGTTACGGGGAGCTGTTTTTT. Amino acid sequence: CASSYSGTGGYGELFF.